This T cell receptor beta chain derives from a study of blood T cell repertoires in COVID-19. Study context: The United States, Italy and Spain supplied acute and convalescent COVID-19 samples. T cells, B-cell-depleted T cells, or PBMCs provided the cDNA or gDNA that served as material.

Per the authors' pipeline: Reference gene primer amplification in the assay estimated nucleated cell counts. Clones were read by immunoSEQ multiplex PCR, and TCRdb kept only the in-frame ones, dropping some. V and J calls and clone size come straight from that table; D and trimming were deduced from the DNA. The sample carries 110,000 or so clones, around four fifths recorded once. The CDR3 spans 15 residues. V lost 0 bases and J lost 0, with 9 bases in between. CDR1 is SGHKS, CDR2 YYEKEE, per germline (reference sequence). This sequence was found in a woman between 65 and 79 years old with acute or convalescent COVID-19. The sample taken for sequencing was peripheral blood. The chain combines TRBV5-5 with TRBJ1-1; weak D call: TRBD1 (5 bases). The CDR3: CASSLAGGMNTEAFF. The DNA of the CDR3 is TGTGCCAGCAGCTTGGCCGGGGGTATGAACACTGAAGCTTTCTTT.